This T cell receptor (beta chain) is from a study of cytomegalovirus exposure and HLA in healthy donors. Libraries were prepared by immunoSEQ multiplex PCR; TCRdb keeps only in-frame clonotypes and omits some of them. The sample lists roughly 65,000 clones, approximately 96% seen once, with 4.4% in the top ten. The sequenced material came from PBMCs. The sequence came from a man between 18 and 35 years old in good health and CMV-seropositive.

The CDR3 coding sequence is TGCGCCAGCAGTCCGGGGACTAGCGTCGATGAGCAGTTCTTC. This sequence encodes CASSPGTSVDEQFF. The J gene is TRBJ2-1, the V gene TRBV5-1; the match to TRBD2 covers 10 bases. Germline V CDR1 and CDR2: SGHRS, YFSETQ. Trimming cost V 5 bases and J 8 bases; bases outside gene matches: 7. The CDR3 contains 14 residues.